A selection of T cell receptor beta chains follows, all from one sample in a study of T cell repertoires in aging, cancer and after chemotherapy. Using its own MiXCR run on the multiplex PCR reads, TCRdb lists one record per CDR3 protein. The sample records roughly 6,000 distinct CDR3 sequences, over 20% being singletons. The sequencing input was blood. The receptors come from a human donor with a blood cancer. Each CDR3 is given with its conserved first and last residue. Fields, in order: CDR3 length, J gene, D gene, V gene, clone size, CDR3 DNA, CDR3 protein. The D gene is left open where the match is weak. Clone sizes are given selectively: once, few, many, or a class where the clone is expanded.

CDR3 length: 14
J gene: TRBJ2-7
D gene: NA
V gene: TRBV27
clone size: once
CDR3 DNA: TGTGCCAGCAGATACGGGACACCGGGCTACGAGCAGTACTTC
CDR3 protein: CASRYGTPGYEQYF

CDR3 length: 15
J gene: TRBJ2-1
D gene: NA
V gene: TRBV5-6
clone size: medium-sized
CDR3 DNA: TGTGCCAGCAGCCTCCGGGACGGGGGATACAATGAGCAGTTCTTC
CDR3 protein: CASSLRDGGYNEQFF

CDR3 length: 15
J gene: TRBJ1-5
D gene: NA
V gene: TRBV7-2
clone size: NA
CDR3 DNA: TGTGCCAGCAGTCCCTCATGGGGTAGGGTTCAGCCCCAGCATTTT
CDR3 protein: CASSPSWGRVQPQHF

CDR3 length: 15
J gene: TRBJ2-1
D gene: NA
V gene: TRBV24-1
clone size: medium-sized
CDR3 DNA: TGTGCCACCAGTGATCGGCAGGGCTCCTACAATGAGCAGTTCTTC
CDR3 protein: CATSDRQGSYNEQFF

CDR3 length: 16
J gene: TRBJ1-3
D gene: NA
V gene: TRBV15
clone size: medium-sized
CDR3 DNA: TGTGCCACCAGCAGAGATGAGGCAGGTCTCGGAAACACCATATATTTT
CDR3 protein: CATSRDEAGLGNTIYF

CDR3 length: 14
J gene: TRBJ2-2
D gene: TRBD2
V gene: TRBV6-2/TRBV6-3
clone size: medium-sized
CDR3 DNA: TGTGCCAGCAGTTACAGCGGGAGCAGTAGGGAGCTGTTTTTT
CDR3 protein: CASSYSGSSRELFF

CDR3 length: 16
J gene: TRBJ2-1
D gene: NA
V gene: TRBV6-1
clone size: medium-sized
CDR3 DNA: TGTGCCAGCAGTGAAGCGGGTGGTAGCTCCTACAATGAGCAGTTCTTC
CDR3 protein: CASSEAGGSSYNEQFF

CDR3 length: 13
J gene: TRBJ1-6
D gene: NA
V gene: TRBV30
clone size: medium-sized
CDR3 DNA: TGTGCCTGCTCCCGGGACCTTAATTCACCCCTCCACTTT
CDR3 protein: CACSRDLNSPLHF

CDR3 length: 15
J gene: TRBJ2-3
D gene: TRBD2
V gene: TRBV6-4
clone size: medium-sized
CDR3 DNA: TGTGCCAGCAGTGACTCTAGCGGGAGCACAAATACGCAGTATTTT
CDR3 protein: CASSDSSGSTNTQYF

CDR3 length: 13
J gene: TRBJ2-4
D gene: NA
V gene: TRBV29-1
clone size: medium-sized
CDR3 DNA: TGCAGCGTAGGGGGTCTAGCCAAAAACATTCAGTACTTC
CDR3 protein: CSVGGLAKNIQYF

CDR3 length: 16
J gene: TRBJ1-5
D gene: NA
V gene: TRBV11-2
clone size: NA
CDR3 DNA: TGTGCCAGCAGCCGAAGTCAGGACAGTTGGGATCAGCCCCAGCATTTT
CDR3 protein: CASSRSQDSWDQPQHF

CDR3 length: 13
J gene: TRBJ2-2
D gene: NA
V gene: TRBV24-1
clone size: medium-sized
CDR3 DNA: TGTGCCACCACTGATGGGAACACCGGGGAGCTGTTTTTT
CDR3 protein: CATTDGNTGELFF

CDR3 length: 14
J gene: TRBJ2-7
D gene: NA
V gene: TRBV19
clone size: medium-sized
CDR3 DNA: TGTGCCAGTAGTATAGATCTTGAGGTCCACGAGCAGTACTTC
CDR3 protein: CASSIDLEVHEQYF

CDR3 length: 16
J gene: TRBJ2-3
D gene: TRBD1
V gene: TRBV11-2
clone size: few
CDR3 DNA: TGTGCCAGCAGCTTAGGCCCGGGACAGAGCACAGATACGCAGTATTTT
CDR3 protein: CASSLGPGQSTDTQYF

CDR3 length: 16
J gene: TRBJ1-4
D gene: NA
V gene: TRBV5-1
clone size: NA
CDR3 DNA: TGCGCCAGCAGCTTGGAAGGGGGGCCCTACTCTGAAAAACTGTTTTTT
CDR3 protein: CASSLEGGPYSEKLFF

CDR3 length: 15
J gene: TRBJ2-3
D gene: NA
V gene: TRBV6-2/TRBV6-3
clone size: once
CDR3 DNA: TGTGCCAGCAGGTCAATCAGGACTAGCACAGATACGCAGTATTTT
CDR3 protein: CASRSIRTSTDTQYF

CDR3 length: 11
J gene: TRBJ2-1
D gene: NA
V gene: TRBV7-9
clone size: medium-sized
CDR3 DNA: TGTGCCAGCGAGTCCTACAATGAGCAGTTCTTC
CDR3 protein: CASESYNEQFF

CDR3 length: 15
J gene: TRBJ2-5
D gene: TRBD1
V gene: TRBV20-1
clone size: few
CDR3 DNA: TGCAGTGCTAGAGCTCCGGACAGGGGCGCAGAGACCCAGTACTTC
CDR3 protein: CSARAPDRGAETQYF

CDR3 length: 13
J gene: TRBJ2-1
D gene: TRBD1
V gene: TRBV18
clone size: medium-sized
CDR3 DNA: TGTGCCAGCTCACCACCGGACAGGGGAGAGCAGTTCTTC
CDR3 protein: CASSPPDRGEQFF

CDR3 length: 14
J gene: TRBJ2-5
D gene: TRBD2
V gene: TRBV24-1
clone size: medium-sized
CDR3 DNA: TGTGCCACCAGTGTGAGCGGGACGCAAGAGACCCAGTACTTC
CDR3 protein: CATSVSGTQETQYF

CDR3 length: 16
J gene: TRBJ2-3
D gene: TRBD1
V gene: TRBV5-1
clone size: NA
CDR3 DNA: TGCGCCAGCAGCTTGGTGGTTGGACAGGGAGGAGATACGCAGTATTTT
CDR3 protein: CASSLVVGQGGDTQYF

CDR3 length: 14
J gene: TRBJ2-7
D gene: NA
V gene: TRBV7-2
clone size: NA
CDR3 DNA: TGTGCCAGCAGCTTTGCGGGAAGCTCCTACGAGCAGTACTTC
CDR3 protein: CASSFAGSSYEQYF

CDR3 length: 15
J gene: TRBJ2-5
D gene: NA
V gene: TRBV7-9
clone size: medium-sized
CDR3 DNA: TGTGCCAGCGAGAATTACGGGGGTTCCCAAGAGACCCAGTACTTC
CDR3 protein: CASENYGGSQETQYF

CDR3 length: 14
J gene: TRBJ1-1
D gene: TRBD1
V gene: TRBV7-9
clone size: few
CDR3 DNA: TGTGCCAGCAGCCCAAGGACAGGGAACACTGAAGCTTTCTTT
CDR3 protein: CASSPRTGNTEAFF

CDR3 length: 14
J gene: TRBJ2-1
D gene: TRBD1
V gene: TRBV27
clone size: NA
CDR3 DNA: TGTGCCAGCAGGCTGACAGGGGGCATCCGTGAGCAGTTCTTC
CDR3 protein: CASRLTGGIREQFF

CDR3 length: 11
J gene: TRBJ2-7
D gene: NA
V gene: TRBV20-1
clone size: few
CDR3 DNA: TGCAGTGCTAGAGATTCCTACGAGCAGTACTTC
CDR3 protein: CSARDSYEQYF

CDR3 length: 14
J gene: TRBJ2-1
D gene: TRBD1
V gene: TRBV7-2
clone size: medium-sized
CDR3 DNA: TGTGCCAGCAGCCCTACAGGGGGCTACAATGAGCAGTTCTTC
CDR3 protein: CASSPTGGYNEQFF

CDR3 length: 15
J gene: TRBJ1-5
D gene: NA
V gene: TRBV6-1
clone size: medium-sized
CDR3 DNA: TGTGCCAGCAGTGAAGTCCCCAGGGGCAATCAGCCCCAGCATTTT
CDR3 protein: CASSEVPRGNQPQHF

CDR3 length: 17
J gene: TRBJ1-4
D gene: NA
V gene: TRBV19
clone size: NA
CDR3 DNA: TGTGCCAGTAGTGTATTTAGGGGACACACCGGATATGAAAAACTGTTTTTT
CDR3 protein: CASSVFRGHTGYEKLFF

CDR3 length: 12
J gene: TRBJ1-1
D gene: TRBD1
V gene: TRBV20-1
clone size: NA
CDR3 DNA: TGCAGTGCTAGAGCCGACAGGGGAGAAGCTTTCTTT
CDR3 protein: CSARADRGEAFF

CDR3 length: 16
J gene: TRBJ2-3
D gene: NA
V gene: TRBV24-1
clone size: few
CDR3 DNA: TGTGCCACCAGTGACCTCCGTTCCCTAAGCACAGATACGCAGTATTTT
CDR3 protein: CATSDLRSLSTDTQYF

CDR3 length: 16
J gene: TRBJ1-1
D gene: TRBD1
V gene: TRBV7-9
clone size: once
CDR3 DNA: TGTGCCAGCAGCCCCGACTACAGGGGACTGAACACTGAAGCTTTCTTT
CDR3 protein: CASSPDYRGLNTEAFF

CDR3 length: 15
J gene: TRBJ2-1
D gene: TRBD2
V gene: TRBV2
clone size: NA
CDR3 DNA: TGTGCCAGCAGTGAAAGCCCCCTAGCGGGAGATGAGCAGTTCTTC
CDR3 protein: CASSESPLAGDEQFF

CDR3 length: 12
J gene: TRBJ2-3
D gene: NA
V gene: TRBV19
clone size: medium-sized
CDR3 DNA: TGTGCCAGTAGTATAGGGGCCTATCCGCAGTATTTT
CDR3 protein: CASSIGAYPQYF

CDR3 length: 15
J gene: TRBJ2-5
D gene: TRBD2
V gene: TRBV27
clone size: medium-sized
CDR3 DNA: TGTGCCAGCAGGAGTCTAGCGGGGGGGCCTCAGACCCAGTACTTC
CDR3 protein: CASRSLAGGPQTQYF

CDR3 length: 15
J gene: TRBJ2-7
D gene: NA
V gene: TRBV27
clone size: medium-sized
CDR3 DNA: TGTGCCAGCAGTTTGGGACCGGGACGCGCCTACGAGCAGTACTTC
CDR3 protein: CASSLGPGRAYEQYF

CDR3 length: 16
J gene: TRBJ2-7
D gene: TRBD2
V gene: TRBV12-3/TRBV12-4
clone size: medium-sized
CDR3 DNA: TGTGCCAGCAGTCGAGGACTAGCGGGAGTTGGGAGCGAGCAGTACTTC
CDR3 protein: CASSRGLAGVGSEQYF

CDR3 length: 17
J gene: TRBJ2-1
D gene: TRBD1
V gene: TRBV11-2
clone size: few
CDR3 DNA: TGTGCCAGCAGCTTAGATAGCGGGACAGGGGCATACAATGAGCAGTTCTTC
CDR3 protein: CASSLDSGTGAYNEQFF

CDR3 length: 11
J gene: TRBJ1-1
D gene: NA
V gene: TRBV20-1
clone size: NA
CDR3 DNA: TGCAGTGCTAGAGATAGCCGTGAAGCTTTCTTT
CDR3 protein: CSARDSREAFF

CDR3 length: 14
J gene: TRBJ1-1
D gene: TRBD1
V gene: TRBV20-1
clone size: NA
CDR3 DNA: TGCAGTGCTAGAGATCTCAGGGGGTGGACTGAAGCTTTCTTT
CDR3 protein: CSARDLRGWTEAFF

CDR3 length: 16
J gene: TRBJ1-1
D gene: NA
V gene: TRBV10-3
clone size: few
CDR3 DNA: TGTGCCATCAGTGAGTCCGGGGTAGGACGGGGCACTGAAGCTTTCTTT
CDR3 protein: CAISESGVGRGTEAFF

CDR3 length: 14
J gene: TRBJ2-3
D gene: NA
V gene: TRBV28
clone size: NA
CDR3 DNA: TGTGCCAGCAGTAGGCTCGCTGGCACAGATACGCAGTATTTT
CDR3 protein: CASSRLAGTDTQYF